A single T cell receptor beta chain is shown here with its context. V dropped 5 bases and J dropped 4; count of bases not matched to a gene: 16. This CDR3 spans 18 amino acids. From germline, CDR1 is SGHVS and CDR2 FQNEAQ. The sample belongs to a study of T cell changes during pregnancy in multiple sclerosis. TCRdb keeps only in-frame clones here, not all; method: immunoSEQ multiplex PCR. The sample lists 35,000 to 40,000 clones, approximately 90% occurring once. Here the sequenced sample was CD4+ T cells from peripheral blood mononuclear cells, taken after pregnancy. The rearrangement links TRBV7-8 to TRBJ2-1, with 8 bases lining up with TRBD2. The TCR comes from a female donor in good health, enrolled as a control in a pregnancy study. CDR3 loop: CASSPPLRLAGIYNEQFF. CDR3 DNA sequence: TGTGCCAGCAGCCCCCCGCTCCGGCTAGCGGGCATTTACAATGAGCAGTTCTTC.